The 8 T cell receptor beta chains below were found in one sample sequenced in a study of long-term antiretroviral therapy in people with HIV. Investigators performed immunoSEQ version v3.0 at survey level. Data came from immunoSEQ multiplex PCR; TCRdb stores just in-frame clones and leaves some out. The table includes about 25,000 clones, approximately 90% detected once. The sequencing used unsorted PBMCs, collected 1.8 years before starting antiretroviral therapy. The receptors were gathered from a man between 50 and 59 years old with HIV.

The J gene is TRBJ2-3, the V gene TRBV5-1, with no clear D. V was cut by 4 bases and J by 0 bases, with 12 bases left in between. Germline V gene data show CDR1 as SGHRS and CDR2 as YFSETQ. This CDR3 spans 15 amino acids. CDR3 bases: TGCGCCAGCAGCGTAGGTATTACTAGCACAGATACGCAGTATTTT. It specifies CASSVGITSTDTQYF.

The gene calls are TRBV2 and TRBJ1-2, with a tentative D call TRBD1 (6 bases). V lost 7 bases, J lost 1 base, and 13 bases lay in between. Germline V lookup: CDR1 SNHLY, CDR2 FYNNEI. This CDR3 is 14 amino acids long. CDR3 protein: CASTQGWGNYGYTF. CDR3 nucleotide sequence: TGTGCCAGCACTCAGGGGTGGGGTAACTATGGCTACACCTTC.

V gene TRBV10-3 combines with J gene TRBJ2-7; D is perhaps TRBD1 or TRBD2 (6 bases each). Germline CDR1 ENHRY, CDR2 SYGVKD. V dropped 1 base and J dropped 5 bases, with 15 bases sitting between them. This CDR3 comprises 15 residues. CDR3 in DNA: TGTGCCATCAGTGAGTGGGACGGGGGCTTGAACGAGCAGTACTTC. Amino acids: CAISEWDGGLNEQYF.

The CDR3 sequence is CASRDRYQETQYF. The CDR3 DNA reads TGTGCCAGCCGGGACAGGTACCAAGAGACCCAGTACTTC. The chain couples TRBV2 to TRBJ2-5; 8 bases align to TRBD1. The ends lost 8 bases at V and 0 bases at J; junction bases unmatched: 2. The germline gives CDR1 SNHLY, CDR2 FYNNEI. This CDR3 has 13 amino acids.

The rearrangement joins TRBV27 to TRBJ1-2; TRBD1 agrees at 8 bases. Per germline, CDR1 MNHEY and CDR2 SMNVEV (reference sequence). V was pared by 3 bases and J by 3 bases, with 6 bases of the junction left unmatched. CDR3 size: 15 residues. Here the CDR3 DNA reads TGTGCCAGCAGTTTCTATGGACAGGGAGACTATGGCTACACCTTC. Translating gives CASSFYGQGDYGYTF.

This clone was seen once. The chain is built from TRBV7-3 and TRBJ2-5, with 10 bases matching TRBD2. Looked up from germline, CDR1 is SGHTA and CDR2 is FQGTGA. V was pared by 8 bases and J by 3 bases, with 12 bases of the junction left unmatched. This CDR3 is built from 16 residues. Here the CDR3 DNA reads TGTGCCAGCTCCCCCTTAGGGCTAGCGGGAGAAGAGACCCAGTACTTC. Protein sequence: CASSPLGLAGEETQYF. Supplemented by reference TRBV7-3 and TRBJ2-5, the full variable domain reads GAGVSQTPSNKVTEKGKYVELRCDPISGHTALYWYRQSLGQGPEFLIYFQGTGAADDSGLPNDRFFAVRPEGSVSTLKIQRTERGDSAVYLCASSPLGLAGEETQYFGPGTRLLVL.

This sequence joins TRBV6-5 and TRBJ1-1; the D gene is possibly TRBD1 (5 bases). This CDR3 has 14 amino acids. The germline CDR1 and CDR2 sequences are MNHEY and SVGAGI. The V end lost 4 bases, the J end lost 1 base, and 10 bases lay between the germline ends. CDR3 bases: TGTGCCAGCAGTTGGATTGGACAGAACACTGAAGCTTTCTTT. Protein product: CASSWIGQNTEAFF.

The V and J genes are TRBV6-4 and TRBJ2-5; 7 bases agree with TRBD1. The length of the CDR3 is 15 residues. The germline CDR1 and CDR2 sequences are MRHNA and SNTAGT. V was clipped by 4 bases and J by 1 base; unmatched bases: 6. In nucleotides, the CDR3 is TGTGCCAGCAGTGTCACAGGGGATCCCCAAGAGACCCAGTACTTC. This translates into CASSVTGDPQETQYF.